A single sample gave rise to the 2 T cell receptor beta chains below, sequenced in a study of cytomegalovirus exposure and HLA in healthy donors. PCR used 60 Vbeta primers and 13 Jbeta primers. The method was immunoSEQ multiplex PCR; TCRdb's version includes in-frame clones alone and lacks a portion of them. Its clone listing holds approximately 140,000 clones. Material for sequencing was PBMCs. These receptor sequences come from a woman aged 18-30 years in good health and CMV-seronegative.

The chain employs TRBV5-4 and TRBJ2-7; D not resolved. The CDR3 loop spans 13 amino acids. Trimming removed 2 bases from V and 0 bases from J, with 6 bases in between. The germline gives CDR1 SGHNT, CDR2 YYREEE (reference sequence). The DNA of the CDR3 is TGTGCCAGCAGCTTCCAGGCCTCCTACGAGCAGTACTTC. It specifies CASSFQASYEQYF.

The V call is TRBV18, the J call TRBJ2-3; 7 nucleotides match TRBD2. This CDR3 region has 14 residues. J was trimmed by 4 bases and V by 3 bases; bases with no gene match: 4. The germline gives CDR1 KGHSH, CDR2 LQKENI. CDR3 loop: CASSPREGSDTQYF. The CDR3 DNA reads TGTGCCAGCTCACCCAGGGAGGGATCAGATACGCAGTATTTT.